The 10 T cell receptor beta chains below were found in one sample sequenced in a study of shared clonotypes between healthy human individuals. TCRdb keeps only in-frame clones here, not all; method: immunoSEQ multiplex PCR. The table includes nearly 500,000 clones, about 82% detected once. Material: PBMCs. The receptors originated from a woman aged 40 to 55 in good health. Some clones in this sample may be carry-over from other donors' samples.

The rearrangement links TRBV19 to TRBJ1-2, with a weak D call TRBD1 (5 bases). The V end lost 5 bases, the J end lost 7 bases, and 14 bases lay between the germline ends. This CDR3 spans 13 amino acids. The V gene's germline CDR1 is LNHDA and CDR2 SQIVND (reference sequence). This CDR3 reads CASSSAGPPGYTF. CDR3 bases: TGTGCCAGTAGTTCCGCGGGACCTCCTGGCTACACCTTC.

The gene calls are TRBV7-3 and TRBJ2-3; TRBD2 is a possible D gene (6 bases). Trimming removed 1 base at V and 2 bases at J, with 13 bases between. The CDR3 extends over 16 amino acids. Germline CDR1 SGHTA, CDR2 FQGTGA. CDR3 loop: CASSLKTAGITDTQYF. The CDR3 nucleotides read TGTGCCAGCAGCTTAAAGACCGCGGGGATCACAGATACGCAGTATTTT.

The chain links TRBV9 to TRBJ1-1, with 8 bases identical to TRBD1. J was trimmed by 6 bases and V by 0 bases; bases with no gene match: 4. CDR1 SGDLS and CDR2 YYNGEE come from the germline V gene. This CDR3 region has 14 residues. This CDR3 is CASSVGPGGSEAFF. As DNA, the CDR3 is TGTGCCAGCAGCGTAGGTCCAGGGGGCTCTGAAGCTTTCTTT. The whole variable domain, filled in from reference TRBV9 and TRBJ1-1, reads DSGVTQTPKHLITATGQRVTLRCSPRSGDLSVYWYQQSLDQGLQFLIQYYNGEERAKGNILERFSAQQFPDLHSELNLSSLELGDSALYFCASSVGPGGSEAFFGQGTRLTVV.

V is TRBV9 and J is TRBJ1-4; D might be TRBD1 (5 bases). CDR1 and CDR2 from the germline V gene are SGDLS and YYNGEE. CDR3 size: 15 residues. V gave up 1 base and J gave up 7 bases, with 14 bases separating them. CDR3 region: CASSVLGTSSEKLFF. The CDR3 coding sequence is TGTGCCAGCAGCGTATTGGGGACCAGTAGTGAAAAACTGTTTTTT.

This sequence joins TRBV19 and TRBJ2-5; 8 bases align to TRBD2. The germline gives CDR1 LNHDA, CDR2 SQIVND (reference sequence). This CDR3 is 13 amino acids long. V dropped 5 bases and J dropped 11; count of bases not matched to a gene: 10. This chain's CDR3 is CASSYGGEVKQYF. For the CDR3, the DNA is TGTGCCAGTAGTTACGGGGGGGAAGTGAAGCAGTACTTC.

The rearrangement links TRBV2 to TRBJ2-7; the D gene is possibly TRBD1 (6 bases). The CDR3 is 14 amino acids. Trimming cost V 6 bases and J 0 bases, with 12 bases left between them. Per the germline V gene, CDR1 is SNHLY and CDR2 is FYNNEI. The CDR3 is CASRGAVSSYEQYF. CDR3 nucleotides: TGTGCCAGCAGGGGGGCAGTTAGCTCCTACGAGCAGTACTTC.

V gene TRBV5-1 combines with J gene TRBJ1-1; D unclear. Germline assignment: CDR1 SGHRS and CDR2 YFSETQ. Between the trimmed V and J ends, which lost 0 bases and 0 bases, there was a span of 9 bases. The CDR3 runs to 15 residues. The CDR3 spells CASSLGLTMNTEAFF. The CDR3 DNA is TGCGCCAGCAGCTTGGGGCTGACCATGAACACTGAAGCTTTCTTT.

V and J are TRBV15 and TRBJ2-5; a possible D gene is TRBD2 (6 bases). Trimming shortened V by 1 base and J by 4 bases, and 10 bases separated the two germline ends. CDR3 length: 14 amino acids. Germline V CDR1 and CDR2: LNHNV, YYDKDF (reference sequence). The CDR3 sequence is CATSRVTRGETQYF. The CDR3, as DNA: TGTGCCACCAGCAGAGTAACGCGGGGAGAGACCCAGTACTTC.

J is TRBJ2-7 and V is TRBV11-3; TRBD2 matches at 8 bases. The J segment lost 5 bases and the V segment lost 4 bases, leaving 4 bases of the junction unmatched. Germline-derived CDR1 and CDR2 are SGHNT and YENEEA. The CDR3 has 13 residues. The chain's CDR3 is CASSSVAGNEQYF. CDR3 DNA sequence: TGTGCCAGCAGCTCCGTAGCGGGAAACGAGCAGTACTTC. The full variable domain, rest sourced from reference TRBV11-3 and TRBJ2-7, is EAGVVQSPRYKIIEKKQPVAFWCNPISGHNTLYWYLQNLGQGPELLIRYENEEAVDDSQLPKDRFSAERLKGVDSTLKIQPAELGDSAVYLCASSSVAGNEQYFGPGTRLTVT.

The chain carries TRBV28 and TRBJ2-5, with TRBD2 matching 10 bases. The CDR3 length is 17 residues. Trimming took 2 bases from V and 2 from J; bases not matched to a gene: 8. Germline V gives CDR1 MDHEN, CDR2 SYDVKM. CDR3 DNA sequence: TGTGCCAGCAGTTTAGCCAGCGGGAGGGCGGGGCAAGAGACCCAGTACTTC. Translating gives CASSLASGRAGQETQYF. The full variable domain, its missing parts supplied by reference TRBV28 and TRBJ2-5, is DVKVTQSSRYLVKRTGEKVFLECVQDMDHENMFWYRQDPGLGLRLIYFSYDVKMKEKGDIPEGYSVSREKKERFSLILESASTNQTSMYLCASSLASGRAGQETQYFGPGTRLLVL.